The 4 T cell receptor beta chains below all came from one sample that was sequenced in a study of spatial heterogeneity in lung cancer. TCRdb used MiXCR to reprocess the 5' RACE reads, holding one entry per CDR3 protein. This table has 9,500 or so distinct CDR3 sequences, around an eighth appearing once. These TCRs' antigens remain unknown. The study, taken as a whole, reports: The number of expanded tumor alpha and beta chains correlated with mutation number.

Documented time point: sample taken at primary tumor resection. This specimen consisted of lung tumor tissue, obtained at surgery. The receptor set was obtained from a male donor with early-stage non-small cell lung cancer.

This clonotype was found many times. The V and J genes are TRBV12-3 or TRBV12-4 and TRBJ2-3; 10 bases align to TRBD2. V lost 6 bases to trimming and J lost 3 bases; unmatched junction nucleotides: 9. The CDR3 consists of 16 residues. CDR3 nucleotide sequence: TGTGCCAGCAGGGCTAGCGGGAGAAGGGGAACAGATACGCAGTATTTT. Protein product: CASRASGRRGTDTQYF.

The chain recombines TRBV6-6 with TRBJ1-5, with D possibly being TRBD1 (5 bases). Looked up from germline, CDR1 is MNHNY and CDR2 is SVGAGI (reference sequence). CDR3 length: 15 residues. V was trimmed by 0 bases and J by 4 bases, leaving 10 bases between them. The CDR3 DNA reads TGTGCCAGCAGTTACTCGGGACTTCCAAATCAGCCCCAGCATTTT. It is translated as CASSYSGLPNQPQHF.

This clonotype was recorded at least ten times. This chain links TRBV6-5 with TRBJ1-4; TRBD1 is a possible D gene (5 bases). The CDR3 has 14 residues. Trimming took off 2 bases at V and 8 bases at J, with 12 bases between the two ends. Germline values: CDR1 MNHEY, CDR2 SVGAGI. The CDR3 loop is CASSYRAGNEKLFF. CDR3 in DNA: TGTGCCAGCAGTTACCGGGCAGGGAACGAAAAACTGTTTTTT.

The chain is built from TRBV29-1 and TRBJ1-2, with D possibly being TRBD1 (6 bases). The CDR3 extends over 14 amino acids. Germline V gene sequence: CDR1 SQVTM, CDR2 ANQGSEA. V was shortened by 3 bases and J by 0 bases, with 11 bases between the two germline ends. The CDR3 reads CSVDGQLPNYGYTF. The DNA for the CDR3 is TGCAGCGTTGACGGACAGCTCCCTAACTATGGCTACACCTTC.